This TCR beta chain emerged from a study of identical twins. Study outcomes and limitations: Those out-of-frame alpha sequences shared by twins showed an excess of low generation probability. Analyses based on zero insertions could be partly confounded by invariant MAIT and iNKT cells.

This clonotype has a handful of counts. Its target is unknown. Germline V CDR1 and CDR2: SNHLY, FYNNEI. The CDR3 is 15 amino acids. V trimming: 6 bases; J trimming: 4 bases; junction bases outside the gene matches: 6. Through template switching, a universal primer site was introduced, and the cDNA contained unique molecular identifiers. TCRdb called the 5' RACE reads again in MiXCR, with one record for every CDR3 protein. Among roughly 290,000 distinct CDR3 sequences, more than 8% were seen once, and the ten largest hold approximately 6.6%. Healthy Caucasians were all of the donors. These same data were also listed under a study on yellow fever vaccine responses in identical twins.

The source is a woman younger than 30 in good health. The gene calls are TRBV2 and TRBJ1-1; 12 nucleotides align to TRBD1. Sequencing used CD8+ T cells sorted from blood. The CDR3 DNA is TGTGCCAGCAGAGCCGGGACAGGGGGCGTCACTGAAGCTTTCTTT. This encodes CASRAGTGGVTEAFF.